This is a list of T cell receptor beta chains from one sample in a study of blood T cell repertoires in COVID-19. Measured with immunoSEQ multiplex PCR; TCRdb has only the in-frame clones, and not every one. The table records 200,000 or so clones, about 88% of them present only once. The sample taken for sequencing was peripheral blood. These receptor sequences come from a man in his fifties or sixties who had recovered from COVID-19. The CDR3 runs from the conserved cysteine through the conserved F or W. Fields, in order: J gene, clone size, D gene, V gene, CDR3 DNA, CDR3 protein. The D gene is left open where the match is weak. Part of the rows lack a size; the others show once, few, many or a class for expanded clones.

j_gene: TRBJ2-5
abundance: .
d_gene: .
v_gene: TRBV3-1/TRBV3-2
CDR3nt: TGTGCCAGCAGCCCATCCCCAGGTACGACCCAGTACTTC
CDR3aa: CASSPSPGTTQYF

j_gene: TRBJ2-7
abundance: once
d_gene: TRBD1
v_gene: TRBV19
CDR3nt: TGTGCCAGTAGTATTTCACAGGGGGGCGAGCAGTACTTC
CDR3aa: CASSISQGGEQYF

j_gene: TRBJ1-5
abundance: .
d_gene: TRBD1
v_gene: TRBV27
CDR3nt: TGTGCCAGCAAAGCGCCGGGACAGGGATACCAGCCCCAGCATTTT
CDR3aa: CASKAPGQGYQPQHF

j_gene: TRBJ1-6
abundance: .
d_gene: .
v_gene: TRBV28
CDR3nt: TGTGCCAGCCGTTCCTCCCATAATTCACCCCTCCACTTT
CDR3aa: CASRSSHNSPLHF

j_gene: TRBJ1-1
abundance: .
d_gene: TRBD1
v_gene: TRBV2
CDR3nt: TGTGCCAGCAGTGAAATAGGGACAGGGTTAACTGAAGCTTTCTTT
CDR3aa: CASSEIGTGLTEAFF

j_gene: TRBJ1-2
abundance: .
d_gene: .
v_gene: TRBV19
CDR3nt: TGTGCCAGTACGTGGCTAAGTGACAGTGATGGCTACACCTTC
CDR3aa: CASTWLSDSDGYTF

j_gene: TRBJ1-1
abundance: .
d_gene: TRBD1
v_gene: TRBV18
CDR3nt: TGTGCCAGCTCAATAGGGACAGGGGCGAACACTGAAGCTTTCTTT
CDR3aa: CASSIGTGANTEAFF

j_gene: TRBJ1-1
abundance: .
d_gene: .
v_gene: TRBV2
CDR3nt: TGTGCCATCGCAGGGTCCACTGAAGCTTTCTTT
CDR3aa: CAIAGSTEAFF

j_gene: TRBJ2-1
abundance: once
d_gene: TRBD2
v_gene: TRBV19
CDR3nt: TGTGCCAGTAGTCTTGGGACTAGCGACAATGAGCAGTTCTTC
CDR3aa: CASSLGTSDNEQFF

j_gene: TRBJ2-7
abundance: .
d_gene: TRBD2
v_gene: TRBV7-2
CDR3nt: TGTGCCAGCAGCTTAGTCGCGGGGGAAAGGGAGCAGTACTTC
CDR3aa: CASSLVAGEREQYF

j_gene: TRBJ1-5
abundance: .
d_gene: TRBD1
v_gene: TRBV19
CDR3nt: TGTGCCAGTACCCGGGACAGGGGAGGCAATCAGCCCCAGCATTTT
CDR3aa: CASTRDRGGNQPQHF

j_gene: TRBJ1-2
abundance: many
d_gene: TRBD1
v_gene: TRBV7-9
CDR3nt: TGTGCCAGCAGCTTTACAGGGGAGAACTATGGCTACACCTTC
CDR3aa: CASSFTGENYGYTF

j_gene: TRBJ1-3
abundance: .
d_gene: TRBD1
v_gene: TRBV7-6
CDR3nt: TGTGCCAGCAGAGACAGGGGACGCTCTGGAAACACCATATATTTT
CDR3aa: CASRDRGRSGNTIYF

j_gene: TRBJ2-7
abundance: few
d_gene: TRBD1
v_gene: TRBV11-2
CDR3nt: TGTGCCAGCAGCTCCGACAGGGACGAGCAGTACTTC
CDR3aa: CASSSDRDEQYF

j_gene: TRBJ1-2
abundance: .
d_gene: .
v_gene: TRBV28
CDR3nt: TGTGCGACGAAGGGGTACTTGGCGAAGGGCTACACCTTC
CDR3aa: CATKGYLAKGYTF

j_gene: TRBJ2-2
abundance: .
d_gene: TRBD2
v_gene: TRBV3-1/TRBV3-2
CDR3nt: TGTGCCAGCAGCGCGGGGGTCGCTAGCGGGGAAGGCGGGGAGCTGTTTTTT
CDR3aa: CASSAGVASGEGGELFF

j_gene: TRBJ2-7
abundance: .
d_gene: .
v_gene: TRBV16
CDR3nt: TGTGCCAGCAGCCAAGCACAGTACGAGCAGTACTTC
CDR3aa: CASSQAQYEQYF

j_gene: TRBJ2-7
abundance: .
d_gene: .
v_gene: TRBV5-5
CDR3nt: TGTGCCAGCAGCTTACACAGGGACCTACGTGAGCAGTACTTC
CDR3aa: CASSLHRDLREQYF

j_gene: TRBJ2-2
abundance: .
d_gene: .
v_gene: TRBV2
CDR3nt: TGTGCCAGCAGTACGACAGGGAACACCGGGGAGCTGTTTTTT
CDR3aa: CASSTTGNTGELFF

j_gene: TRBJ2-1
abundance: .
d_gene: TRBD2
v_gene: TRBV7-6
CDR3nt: TGTGCCAGCAGCTTAGTCCCTAGCGGGAGCTCCTACAATGAGCAGTTCTTC
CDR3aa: CASSLVPSGSSYNEQFF

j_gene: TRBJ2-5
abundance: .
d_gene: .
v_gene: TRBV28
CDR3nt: TGTGCCAGCAGTCGATCGGGACAAATCCAAGAGACCCAGTACTTC
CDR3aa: CASSRSGQIQETQYF

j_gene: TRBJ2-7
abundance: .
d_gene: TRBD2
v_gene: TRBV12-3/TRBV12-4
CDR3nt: TGTGCCGTAGCGGGGGATGGTCTCTACGAGCAGTACTTC
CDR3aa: CAVAGDGLYEQYF

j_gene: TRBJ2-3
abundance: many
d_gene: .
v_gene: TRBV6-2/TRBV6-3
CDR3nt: TGTGCCAGCAGTGCAATAGTAACGGGAGCCACAGATACGCAGTATTTT
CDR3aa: CASSAIVTGATDTQYF

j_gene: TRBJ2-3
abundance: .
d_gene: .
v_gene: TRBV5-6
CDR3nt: TGTGCCAGCAGCTTGGGTCCCAACACAGATACGCAGTATTTT
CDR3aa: CASSLGPNTDTQYF

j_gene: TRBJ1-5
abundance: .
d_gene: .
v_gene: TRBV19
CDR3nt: TGTGCCAGTAGTATTTGGTCTACAGGCGGGAGCCAGCCCCAGCATTTT
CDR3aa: CASSIWSTGGSQPQHF

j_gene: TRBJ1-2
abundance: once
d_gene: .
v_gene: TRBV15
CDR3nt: TGTGCCACCAGCAGAGATAGTGGAGGGGCCACCTATGGCTACACCTTC
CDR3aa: CATSRDSGGATYGYTF

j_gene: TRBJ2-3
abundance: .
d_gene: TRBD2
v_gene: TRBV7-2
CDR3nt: TGTGCCAGCAGCTTGGGACTAGCGGGAGGTACGTCGCAGTATTTT
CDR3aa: CASSLGLAGGTSQYF

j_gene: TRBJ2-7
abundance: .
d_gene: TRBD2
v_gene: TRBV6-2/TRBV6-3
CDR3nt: TGTGCCAGCAGTTATGGCGGGAGTACGAACGAGCAGTACTTC
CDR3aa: CASSYGGSTNEQYF

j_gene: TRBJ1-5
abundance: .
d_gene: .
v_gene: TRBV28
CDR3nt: TGTGCCAGCAGTTTATCAGGGGCTCGTCAGCCCCAGCATTTT
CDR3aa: CASSLSGARQPQHF

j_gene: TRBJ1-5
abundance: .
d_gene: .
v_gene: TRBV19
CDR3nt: TGTGCCAGTAGTATAGGGACTTTCAATCAGCCCCAGCATTTT
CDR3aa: CASSIGTFNQPQHF

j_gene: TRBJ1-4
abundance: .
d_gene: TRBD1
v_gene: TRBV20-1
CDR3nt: TGCAGTGCTAGTATGACAGGGGCGCTTGCTAATGAAAAACTGTTTTTT
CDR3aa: CSASMTGALANEKLFF

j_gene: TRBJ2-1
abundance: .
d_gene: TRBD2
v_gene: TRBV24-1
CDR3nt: TGTGCCACCAGTGATGCGGGACTAGCGGGGGGGTACAATGAGCAGTTCTTC
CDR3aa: CATSDAGLAGGYNEQFF

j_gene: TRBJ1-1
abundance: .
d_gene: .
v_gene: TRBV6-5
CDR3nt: TGTGCCAGCAATACTGATAGGGGGACGTCTGAAGCTTTCTTT
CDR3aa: CASNTDRGTSEAFF

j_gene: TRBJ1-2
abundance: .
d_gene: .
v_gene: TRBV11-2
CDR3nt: TGTGCCAGCAGCTTAGATAGCCGGAACTATGGCTACACCTTC
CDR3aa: CASSLDSRNYGYTF

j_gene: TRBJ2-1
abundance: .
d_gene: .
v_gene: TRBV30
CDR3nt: TGTGCCTGGAGTGATCTAGCTAGCGAGCAGTTCTTC
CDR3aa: CAWSDLASEQFF

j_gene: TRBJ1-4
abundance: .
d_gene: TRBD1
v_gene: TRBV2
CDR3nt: TGTGCCAGCACAGACAGGGGGACTAATGAAAAACTGTTTTTT
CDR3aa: CASTDRGTNEKLFF

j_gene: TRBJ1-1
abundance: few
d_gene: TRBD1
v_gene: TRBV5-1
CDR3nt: TGCGCCAGCAGCTTGGGACAGGGAGGCACTGAAGCTTTCTTT
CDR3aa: CASSLGQGGTEAFF

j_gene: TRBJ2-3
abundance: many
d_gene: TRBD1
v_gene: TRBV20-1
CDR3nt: TGCAGTGCTAGTGGGACAGTTACTAGCACAGATACGCAGTATTTT
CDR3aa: CSASGTVTSTDTQYF

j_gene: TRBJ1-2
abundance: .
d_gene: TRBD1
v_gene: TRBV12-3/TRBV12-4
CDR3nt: TGTGCCAGCAGTTTAGGGCAGGGGGCCTGCACCTTC
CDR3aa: CASSLGQGACTF

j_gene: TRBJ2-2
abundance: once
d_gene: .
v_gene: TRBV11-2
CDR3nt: TGTGCCAGCAGCTTAGTTTTGGGGCTGAACACCGGGGAGCTGTTTTTT
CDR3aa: CASSLVLGLNTGELFF

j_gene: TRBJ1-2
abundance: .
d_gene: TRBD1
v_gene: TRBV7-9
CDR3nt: TGTGCCAGCAGGACCGGGACAGCCCATGGCTACACCTTC
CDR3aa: CASRTGTAHGYTF

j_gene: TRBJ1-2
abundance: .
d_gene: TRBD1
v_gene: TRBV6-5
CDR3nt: TGTGCCAGCAGTTACTCGAAAGGGACAGTGTTCTATGGCTACACCTTC
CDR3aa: CASSYSKGTVFYGYTF

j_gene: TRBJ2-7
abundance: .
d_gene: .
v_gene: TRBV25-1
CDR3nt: TGTGCCAGCCACGAGGACTCCTCCTACGAGCAGTACTTC
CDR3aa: CASHEDSSYEQYF

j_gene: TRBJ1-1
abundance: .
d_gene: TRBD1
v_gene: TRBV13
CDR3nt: TGTGCCAGCAGCAGACCACAGGGGGCGCGAGGTGAAGCTTTCTTT
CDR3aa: CASSRPQGARGEAFF

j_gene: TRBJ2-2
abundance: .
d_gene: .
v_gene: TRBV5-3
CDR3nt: TGTGCCAGAATCGAGGCCTCCACCGGGGAGCTGTTTTTT
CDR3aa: CARIEASTGELFF

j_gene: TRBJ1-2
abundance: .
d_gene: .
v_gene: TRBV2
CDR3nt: TGTGCCAGCAGTGGCGAGGGCGGCTACACCTTC
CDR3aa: CASSGEGGYTF

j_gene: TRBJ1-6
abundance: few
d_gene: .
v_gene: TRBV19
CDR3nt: TGTGCCAGTAGTATGGCCTCCTTTACCCCCCTCCACTTT
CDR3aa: CASSMASFTPLHF

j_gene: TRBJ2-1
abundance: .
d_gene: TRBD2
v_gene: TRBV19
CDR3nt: TGTGCCAGTAGTTCGCCGGGACTAGCGGGAGGGTATGAGCAGTTCTTC
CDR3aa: CASSSPGLAGGYEQFF

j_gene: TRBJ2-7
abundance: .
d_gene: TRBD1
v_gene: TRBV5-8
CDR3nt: TGTGCCAGCAGGGACAGGGGAGAATCCTACGAGCAGTACTTC
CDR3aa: CASRDRGESYEQYF

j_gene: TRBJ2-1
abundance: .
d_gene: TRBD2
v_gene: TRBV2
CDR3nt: TGTGCCAGCAGTTTATTACGTCGGGCGACTAGCGCATACAATGAGCAGTTCTTC
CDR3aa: CASSLLRRATSAYNEQFF

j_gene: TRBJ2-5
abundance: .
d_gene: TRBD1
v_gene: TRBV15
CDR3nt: TGTGCCACCAGCAGACCGAGGACAGGAACTCAAGAGACCCAGTACTTC
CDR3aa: CATSRPRTGTQETQYF

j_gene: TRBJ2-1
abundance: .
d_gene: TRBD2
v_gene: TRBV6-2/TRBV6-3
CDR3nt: TGTGCCAGCAGTTACGCGACGGGAGGTGGGTTCTTC
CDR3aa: CASSYATGGGFF

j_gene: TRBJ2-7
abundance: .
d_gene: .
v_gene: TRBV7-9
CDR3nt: TGTGCCAGCAGTGAAAGAGACAGGTCCTCCTACGAGCAGTACTTC
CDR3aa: CASSERDRSSYEQYF

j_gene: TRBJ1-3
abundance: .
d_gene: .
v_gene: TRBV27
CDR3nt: TGTGCCAGCAGTTTCTCTTTGAGCGGGAGGCCCATATATTTT
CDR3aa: CASSFSLSGRPIYF